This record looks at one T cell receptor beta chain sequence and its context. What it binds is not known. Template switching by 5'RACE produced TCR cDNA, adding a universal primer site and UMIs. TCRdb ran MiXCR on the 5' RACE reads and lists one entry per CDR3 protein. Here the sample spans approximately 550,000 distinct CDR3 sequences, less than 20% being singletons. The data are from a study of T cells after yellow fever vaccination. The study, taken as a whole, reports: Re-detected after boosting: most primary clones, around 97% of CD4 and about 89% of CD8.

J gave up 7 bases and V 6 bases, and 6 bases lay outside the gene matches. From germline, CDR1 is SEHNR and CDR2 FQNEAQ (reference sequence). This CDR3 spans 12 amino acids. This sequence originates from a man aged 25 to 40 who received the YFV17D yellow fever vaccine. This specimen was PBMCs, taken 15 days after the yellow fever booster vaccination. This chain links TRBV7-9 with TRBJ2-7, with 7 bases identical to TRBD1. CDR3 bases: TGTGCCAGCAGTCTACGGGACAGTGAGCAGTACTTC. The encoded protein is CASSLRDSEQYF.